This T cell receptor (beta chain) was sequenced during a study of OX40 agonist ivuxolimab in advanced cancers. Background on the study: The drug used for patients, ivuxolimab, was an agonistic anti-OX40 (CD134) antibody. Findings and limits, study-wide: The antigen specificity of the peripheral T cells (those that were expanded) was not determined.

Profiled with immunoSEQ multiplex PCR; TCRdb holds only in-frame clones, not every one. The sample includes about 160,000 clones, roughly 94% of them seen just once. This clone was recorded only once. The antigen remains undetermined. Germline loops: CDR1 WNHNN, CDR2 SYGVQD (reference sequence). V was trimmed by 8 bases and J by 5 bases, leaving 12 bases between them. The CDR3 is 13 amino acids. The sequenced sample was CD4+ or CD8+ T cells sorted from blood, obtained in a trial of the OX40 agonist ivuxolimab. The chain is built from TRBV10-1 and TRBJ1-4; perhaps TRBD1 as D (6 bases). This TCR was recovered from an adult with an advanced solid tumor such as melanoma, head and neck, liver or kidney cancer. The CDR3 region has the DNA TGCGCCAGCGGCCGGGACATGAATGAAAAACTGTTTTTT. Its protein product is CASGRDMNEKLFF.